This is a list of T cell receptor beta chains from one sample in a study of T cell responses to AZD1222 COVID-19 vaccine. Method: immunoSEQ multiplex PCR; TCRdb's copy keeps in-frame clones and lacks some. This table has roughly 70,000 clones, about four fifths appearing once. The sequencing used peripheral blood, collected 28 days after the second AZD1222 dose. Receptors originate from an adult who received the AZD1222 COVID-19 vaccine. Each CDR3 is given with its conserved first and last residue. Each record gives: D gene, V gene, clone size, J gene, CDR3 DNA, CDR3 protein. D genes are given only for firm matches. For some rows the clone size is stated as once, few or many, or as a class when expanded; others skip it.

D gene: NA; V gene: TRBV5-1; clone size: NA; J gene: TRBJ1-1; CDR3 DNA: TGCGCCAGCAGCTTGTCGGGGGCCATGAACACTGAAGCTTTCTTT; CDR3 protein: CASSLSGAMNTEAFF
D gene: TRBD1; V gene: TRBV11-2; clone size: NA; J gene: TRBJ1-1; CDR3 DNA: TGTGCCAGCAGCCAGACAGGGGGCGACAGGAGCACTGAAGCTTTCTTT; CDR3 protein: CASSQTGGDRSTEAFF
D gene: NA; V gene: TRBV12-3/TRBV12-4; clone size: once; J gene: TRBJ1-2; CDR3 DNA: TGTGCCAGCAGTTTTCAGGGCTATGGCTACACCTTC; CDR3 protein: CASSFQGYGYTF
D gene: TRBD1; V gene: TRBV6-5; clone size: NA; J gene: TRBJ2-3; CDR3 DNA: TGTGCCAGATGGGACAGAGACACAGATACGCAGTATTTT; CDR3 protein: CARWDRDTDTQYF
D gene: NA; V gene: TRBV7-8; clone size: NA; J gene: TRBJ1-3; CDR3 DNA: TGTGCCAGCAGCTTGGACAGAACTGGAAACACCATATATTTT; CDR3 protein: CASSLDRTGNTIYF
D gene: NA; V gene: TRBV24-1; clone size: NA; J gene: TRBJ2-3; CDR3 DNA: TGTGCCACCAGTGTTAGTGAATTAGATACGCAGTATTTT; CDR3 protein: CATSVSELDTQYF
D gene: NA; V gene: TRBV19; clone size: NA; J gene: TRBJ2-5; CDR3 DNA: TGTGCCAGTAGTATCCAGGACCAAGAGACCCAGTACTTC; CDR3 protein: CASSIQDQETQYF
D gene: TRBD1; V gene: TRBV5-6; clone size: NA; J gene: TRBJ1-6; CDR3 DNA: TGTGCCAGCAGCCCCCTTGCAGGGGGACAGCTAAATTCACCCCTCCACTTT; CDR3 protein: CASSPLAGGQLNSPLHF
D gene: NA; V gene: TRBV5-4; clone size: NA; J gene: TRBJ2-2; CDR3 DNA: TGTGCCAGCAGCCCCGGGACACAGAACACCGGGGAGCTGTTTTTT; CDR3 protein: CASSPGTQNTGELFF
D gene: NA; V gene: TRBV6-5; clone size: once; J gene: TRBJ1-2; CDR3 DNA: TGTGCCAGCAGTTACGGGGGGGGGCAGTACTATGGCTACACCTTC; CDR3 protein: CASSYGGGQYYGYTF
D gene: TRBD1; V gene: TRBV6-1; clone size: NA; J gene: TRBJ1-2; CDR3 DNA: TGTGCCAGCAGTGAAGCGCGACAGGGGTTTAGGGTAGACTATGGCTACACCTTC; CDR3 protein: CASSEARQGFRVDYGYTF
D gene: TRBD1; V gene: TRBV5-1; clone size: once; J gene: TRBJ1-3; CDR3 DNA: TGCGCCAGCAGCCCGGTACCACAGGGGTCTGGAAACACCATATATTTT; CDR3 protein: CASSPVPQGSGNTIYF
D gene: TRBD1; V gene: TRBV5-4; clone size: few; J gene: TRBJ1-2; CDR3 DNA: TGTGCCAGCAGCGTCCCGGGACAGGAGAGTTCTAACTATGGCTACACCTTC; CDR3 protein: CASSVPGQESSNYGYTF
D gene: TRBD2; V gene: TRBV5-1; clone size: NA; J gene: TRBJ2-3; CDR3 DNA: TGCGCCAGCAGCTTTACTAGCGGGGGGATCACAGATACGCAGTATTTT; CDR3 protein: CASSFTSGGITDTQYF
D gene: TRBD2; V gene: TRBV3-1/TRBV3-2; clone size: NA; J gene: TRBJ2-7; CDR3 DNA: TGTGCCAGCAGCCACCTAGCGGGGGATACGATTAGGTACTTC; CDR3 protein: CASSHLAGDTIRYF
D gene: NA; V gene: TRBV5-1; clone size: NA; J gene: TRBJ2-3; CDR3 DNA: TGCGCCAGCAGCTTGGAACGGGGAGGAGATACGCAGTATTTT; CDR3 protein: CASSLERGGDTQYF
D gene: NA; V gene: TRBV7-2; clone size: NA; J gene: TRBJ1-1; CDR3 DNA: TGTGCCAGCAGCTCTTACGGGAGCCTGAACACTGAAGCTTTCTTT; CDR3 protein: CASSSYGSLNTEAFF
D gene: NA; V gene: TRBV12-3/TRBV12-4; clone size: NA; J gene: TRBJ2-3; CDR3 DNA: TGTGCCAGCAGCTCTCAGCGGGCAGATACGCAGTATTTT; CDR3 protein: CASSSQRADTQYF
D gene: NA; V gene: TRBV7-9; clone size: NA; J gene: TRBJ1-1; CDR3 DNA: TGTGCCAGCAGCTGGGAGGGGAACACTGAAGCTTTCTTT; CDR3 protein: CASSWEGNTEAFF
D gene: NA; V gene: TRBV5-1; clone size: NA; J gene: TRBJ1-3; CDR3 DNA: TGCGCCAGCAGCTTGGACGCCCCGAACACCATATATTTT; CDR3 protein: CASSLDAPNTIYF
D gene: TRBD2; V gene: TRBV4-3; clone size: once; J gene: TRBJ2-1; CDR3 DNA: TGCGCCAGCAGCCAAGATGTCGTAGCGGGGGCGGATGAGCAGTTCTTC; CDR3 protein: CASSQDVVAGADEQFF
D gene: NA; V gene: TRBV7-3; clone size: NA; J gene: TRBJ1-1; CDR3 DNA: TGTGCCAGCAGCTTATTACCCCCACAGGGCGTTATGAACACTGAAGCTTTCTTT; CDR3 protein: CASSLLPPQGVMNTEAFF
D gene: NA; V gene: TRBV25-1; clone size: NA; J gene: TRBJ2-7; CDR3 DNA: TGTGCCAGCAGTGGACGGGCAACCCACTTC; CDR3 protein: CASSGRATHF
D gene: NA; V gene: TRBV3-1/TRBV3-2; clone size: few; J gene: TRBJ1-1; CDR3 DNA: TGTGCCAGCAGCCGTTTCTCGCGGGCCGCTGAAGCTTTCTTT; CDR3 protein: CASSRFSRAAEAFF
D gene: NA; V gene: TRBV7-9; clone size: few; J gene: TRBJ2-3; CDR3 DNA: TGTGCCAGCAGCTTAAACGGGGGCGGGACAGATACGCAGTATTTT; CDR3 protein: CASSLNGGGTDTQYF
D gene: NA; V gene: TRBV3-1/TRBV3-2; clone size: NA; J gene: TRBJ2-3; CDR3 DNA: TGTGCCAGCAGCCAAGATTTTGCTAGCGGCACAGATACGCAGTATTTT; CDR3 protein: CASSQDFASGTDTQYF
D gene: TRBD2; V gene: TRBV2; clone size: many; J gene: TRBJ2-1; CDR3 DNA: TGTGCCAGCAGTGATTCCGCTAGCGGGGTCAATGAGCAGTTCTTC; CDR3 protein: CASSDSASGVNEQFF
D gene: NA; V gene: TRBV4-1; clone size: NA; J gene: TRBJ2-1; CDR3 DNA: TGCGCCAGCAGAAGGAGGTGGGGGTCCAATGGGAATGAGCAGTTCTTC; CDR3 protein: CASRRRWGSNGNEQFF
D gene: NA; V gene: TRBV11-2; clone size: NA; J gene: TRBJ2-7; CDR3 DNA: TGTGCCAGCAGCTTAGATCGGCTAGCGTTCTCCTACGAGCAGTACTTC; CDR3 protein: CASSLDRLAFSYEQYF
D gene: TRBD1; V gene: TRBV6-5; clone size: NA; J gene: TRBJ2-2; CDR3 DNA: TGTGCCAGCAGGAGACAGGGGCTCTACACCGGGGAGCTGTTTTTT; CDR3 protein: CASRRQGLYTGELFF
D gene: NA; V gene: TRBV10-3; clone size: NA; J gene: TRBJ2-7; CDR3 DNA: TGTGCCATCAGTACAGGTTACGAGCAGTACTTC; CDR3 protein: CAISTGYEQYF
D gene: TRBD1; V gene: TRBV19; clone size: NA; J gene: TRBJ1-5; CDR3 DNA: TGTGCCAGTAGTACGAATACAGGGGGCAATCAGCCCCAGCATTTT; CDR3 protein: CASSTNTGGNQPQHF
D gene: NA; V gene: TRBV21-1; clone size: NA; J gene: TRBJ1-2; CDR3 DNA: TGTGCCAGCCCCAATAAGGGGTCTGACGGCTACACCTTC; CDR3 protein: CASPNKGSDGYTF
D gene: TRBD1; V gene: TRBV7-9; clone size: NA; J gene: TRBJ1-6; CDR3 DNA: TGTGCCAGCAGCCCAGAGGACAGGATCCACTCACCCCTCCACTTT; CDR3 protein: CASSPEDRIHSPLHF
D gene: NA; V gene: TRBV3-1/TRBV3-2; clone size: NA; J gene: TRBJ1-5; CDR3 DNA: TGTGCCAGCAGCCAACACCCGATGCGGTCGTCTAGCAATCAGCCCCAGCATTTT; CDR3 protein: CASSQHPMRSSSNQPQHF
D gene: NA; V gene: TRBV29-1; clone size: NA; J gene: TRBJ1-2; CDR3 DNA: TGCAGCGTTGTGGATAACGGGGATAACTATGGCTACACCTTC; CDR3 protein: CSVVDNGDNYGYTF
D gene: TRBD2; V gene: TRBV2; clone size: NA; J gene: TRBJ2-7; CDR3 DNA: TGTGCCAGCACCGAAGCTTTAGCGGGGAGATCTTACGAGCAGTACTTC; CDR3 protein: CASTEALAGRSYEQYF
D gene: TRBD2; V gene: TRBV9; clone size: NA; J gene: TRBJ2-3; CDR3 DNA: TGTGCCAGCAGCGTAGTAGCTAGCGGTAGCACAGATACGCAGTATTTT; CDR3 protein: CASSVVASGSTDTQYF
D gene: NA; V gene: TRBV4-1; clone size: NA; J gene: TRBJ1-2; CDR3 DNA: TGCGCCAGCAGCCAAACTTATTTACAGACTCACTATGGCTACACCTTC; CDR3 protein: CASSQTYLQTHYGYTF
D gene: NA; V gene: TRBV4-1; clone size: NA; J gene: TRBJ2-7; CDR3 DNA: TGCGCCAGCAGCCAAGTGGGGCGAAGCTCCTACGAGCAGTACTTC; CDR3 protein: CASSQVGRSSYEQYF
D gene: NA; V gene: TRBV2; clone size: NA; J gene: TRBJ1-1; CDR3 DNA: TGTGCCAGCAGCGGCCCTTTTAGCACTGAAGCTTTCTTT; CDR3 protein: CASSGPFSTEAFF
D gene: TRBD2; V gene: TRBV10-1; clone size: NA; J gene: TRBJ2-1; CDR3 DNA: TGCGCCAGCAGTGGAGGTACTAGCGGGGGTTTTCCGCAGTTCTTC; CDR3 protein: CASSGGTSGGFPQFF
D gene: TRBD1; V gene: TRBV7-9; clone size: NA; J gene: TRBJ2-1; CDR3 DNA: TGTGCCAGCAGTCCTCGACAGGGTCCCTACAATGAGCAGTTCTTC; CDR3 protein: CASSPRQGPYNEQFF
D gene: NA; V gene: TRBV11-1; clone size: NA; J gene: TRBJ2-7; CDR3 DNA: TGTGCCAGCAGCCTTTTATGGGTCAGCTCCTACGAGCAGTACTTC; CDR3 protein: CASSLLWVSSYEQYF
D gene: NA; V gene: TRBV16; clone size: NA; J gene: TRBJ2-1; CDR3 DNA: TGTGCCAGCAGCCAAATGGGGCACAGGGTTGAGCAGTTCTTC; CDR3 protein: CASSQMGHRVEQFF
D gene: NA; V gene: TRBV14; clone size: NA; J gene: TRBJ1-4; CDR3 DNA: TGTGCCAGCGCTCCACGGTTGGGAAAACTGTTTTTT; CDR3 protein: CASAPRLGKLFF
D gene: NA; V gene: TRBV19; clone size: NA; J gene: TRBJ1-3; CDR3 DNA: TGTGCCAGTAGTATCAGCGGATCTGGAAACACCATATATTTT; CDR3 protein: CASSISGSGNTIYF
D gene: NA; V gene: TRBV21-1; clone size: NA; J gene: TRBJ1-5; CDR3 DNA: TGTGCCAGCAGCAAAGCCTGCCGGCATAAGTGTGGTTATAGCAATCAGCCCCAGCATTTT; CDR3 protein: CASSKACRHKCGYSNQPQHF
D gene: TRBD2; V gene: TRBV30; clone size: NA; J gene: TRBJ2-7; CDR3 DNA: TGTGCCTTACGGACTAGGACCGTAAGCTACGAGCAGTACTTC; CDR3 protein: CALRTRTVSYEQYF
D gene: NA; V gene: TRBV6-6; clone size: NA; J gene: TRBJ2-7; CDR3 DNA: TGTGCCAGCAGTTACTCAGGGCCCTACGAGCAGTACTTC; CDR3 protein: CASSYSGPYEQYF
D gene: NA; V gene: TRBV29-1; clone size: once; J gene: TRBJ2-7; CDR3 DNA: TGCAGCGGCGGACCGGCGCGGAGCAGCTCCTACGAGCAGTACTTC; CDR3 protein: CSGGPARSSSYEQYF
D gene: NA; V gene: TRBV24-1; clone size: few; J gene: TRBJ2-2; CDR3 DNA: TGTGCCACCAGTGATTTGCCTCCCCAGGCCGAATCCGGGGAGCTGTTTTTT; CDR3 protein: CATSDLPPQAESGELFF
D gene: TRBD2; V gene: TRBV5-4; clone size: NA; J gene: TRBJ2-2; CDR3 DNA: TGTGCCAGCAGCTCGACTAGCGGGGGGGCCGGGGAGCTGTTTTTT; CDR3 protein: CASSSTSGGAGELFF
D gene: NA; V gene: TRBV3-1/TRBV3-2; clone size: NA; J gene: TRBJ2-2; CDR3 DNA: TGTGCCAGCATGAACCGAGTGGGGAACACCGGGGAGCTGTTTTTT; CDR3 protein: CASMNRVGNTGELFF
D gene: NA; V gene: TRBV5-5; clone size: NA; J gene: TRBJ1-2; CDR3 DNA: TGTGCCAGCAGCTTGGGGCAGGGTGACTATGGCTACACCTTC; CDR3 protein: CASSLGQGDYGYTF